These T cell receptor beta chains were read from a single sample in a study of control samples from healthy donors and cancer patients. Profiled with immunoSEQ multiplex PCR; TCRdb holds only in-frame clones, not every one. The sample records some 89,000 clones, around 86% being singletons. Sample: blood. Receptor source: a man aged 25-45 years in good health. Each CDR3 is given with its conserved first and last residue. Fields, in order: J gene, CDR3 length, D gene, V gene, CDR3 protein. The D gene is left open where the match is weak.

>TRBJ1-1|15|NA|TRBV5-1
CASKVSGHGDTEAFF
>TRBJ2-2|14|NA|TRBV21-1
CASSRYSYTGELFF
>TRBJ1-4|14|NA|TRBV10-3
CAIRRDGNNEKLFF
>TRBJ2-5|17|TRBD2|TRBV5-1
CASSRGLAGDYQETQYF
>TRBJ2-7|10|NA|TRBV12-3/TRBV12-4
CASSGGEQYF
>TRBJ2-1|16|TRBD2|TRBV18
CASSPGRAGGDNEQFF
>TRBJ1-6|16|TRBD1|TRBV10-3
CAISDWDRLGESPLHF
>TRBJ2-7|14|TRBD1|TRBV6-6
CASSYGQGIYEQYF
>TRBJ1-5|13|NA|TRBV5-8
CASSPLFSQPQHF
>TRBJ1-4|17|TRBD1|TRBV7-9
CASSQAGTGWRKEKLFF
>TRBJ2-3|16|TRBD2|TRBV11-2
CASSLRGSGGGDTQYF
>TRBJ1-2|14|NA|TRBV4-1
CASSQDGQNYGYTF
>TRBJ1-2|14|NA|TRBV29-1
CSVPEGGRNYGYTF
>TRBJ2-3|14|TRBD1|TRBV11-3
CASSSRGLGDTQYF
>TRBJ2-3|16|NA|TRBV5-1
CASSLQPGGTTDTQYF
>TRBJ1-1|12|NA|TRBV29-1
CSVWEGRAEAFF
>TRBJ2-5|13|TRBD1|TRBV7-3
CASSLGQAETQYF
>TRBJ1-6|12|NA|TRBV6-5
CASSPEGSPLHF
>TRBJ1-6|13|NA|TRBV21-1
CASSDRANSPLHF
>TRBJ1-5|17|NA|TRBV19
CASSTGQLASPNQPQHF
>TRBJ2-2|14|NA|TRBV29-1
CSVEKQVNTGELFF
>TRBJ1-5|13|NA|TRBV19
CASSIQGWQPQHF
>TRBJ1-1|13|NA|TRBV7-2
CASSLVRGAEAFF
>TRBJ2-3|20|TRBD2|TRBV24-1
CATSEPGLAGGPTSTDTQYF
>TRBJ1-2|14|NA|TRBV7-3
CASSLGPGTYGYTF
>TRBJ2-1|14|TRBD2|TRBV30
CAWSTSGGWDEQFF
>TRBJ2-5|15|TRBD1|TRBV6-4
CASSCDRGKIETQYF
>TRBJ1-2|12|NA|TRBV5-6
CASSLDRYGYTF
>TRBJ1-2|15|NA|TRBV24-1
CATSDLLDLGGGYTF
>TRBJ1-4|15|TRBD1|TRBV6-6
CASRLDRDRYEKLFF
>TRBJ2-4|17|NA|TRBV12-5
CASGLASDSQAKNIQYF
>TRBJ2-6|19|NA|TRBV21-1
CASSKVVSGLFPGANVLTF
>TRBJ1-2|13|NA|TRBV6-5
CASSYWLNYGYTF
>TRBJ2-3|13|NA|TRBV7-2
CASSLTTTDTQYF
>TRBJ1-2|16|NA|TRBV5-8
CASSIKRAGGGYGYTF
>TRBJ2-1|15|TRBD1|TRBV30
CAWTRGGQGANEQFF
>TRBJ2-1|15|NA|TRBV6-5
CASSYGVTSDSEQFF
>TRBJ2-7|13|NA|TRBV6-5
CASSSWGGNEQYF
>TRBJ1-1|16|NA|TRBV5-1
CASSFTGFTMNTEAFF
>TRBJ2-2|17|NA|TRBV3-1/TRBV3-2
CASSQGLYGAYTGELFF
>TRBJ2-3|18|NA|TRBV7-9
CASSLRRGLLVGHVAQYF
>TRBJ1-2|15|NA|TRBV30
CAWSASAAEKDGYTF
>TRBJ1-1|15|NA|TRBV10-3
CAISESAKGGTEAFF
>TRBJ1-1|14|NA|TRBV19
CASSIQGMNTEAFF